The present T cell receptor beta chain was sequenced within a study of blood T cell repertoires in COVID-19. In the study overall: From the United States, Italy and Spain came samples of acute and convalescent COVID-19. Sample material is recorded as cDNA or gDNA derived from T cells, B-cell-depleted T cells, or PBMCs.

Original analysis: Estimates of nucleated cell counts were drawn from the amplification of reference gene primers. The data were produced by immunoSEQ multiplex PCR, yet TCRdb's version contains in-frame clones alone and is incomplete. The D gene and trimming were derived from the DNA, and the V and J assignments and clone size from that table. The profile shows 15,000 to 20,000 clones, around 80% of them singletons. Germline values: CDR1 SQVTM, CDR2 ANQGSEA. V was clipped by 4 bases and J by 1 base; unmatched bases: 9. The CDR3 runs to 16 residues. This clone has just one count. The chain recombines TRBV29-1 with TRBJ2-1; 8 bases match TRBD2. The sequence derives from a man between 60 and 75 years old with acute or convalescent COVID-19. The sample taken for sequencing was peripheral blood. DNA of the CDR3: TGCAGCGTTGGGCGGGGGGTGTCCCCTTCCTACAATGAGCAGTTCTTC. Translated, it gives CSVGRGVSPSYNEQFF.